This passage covers 12 T cell receptor beta chains from one sample sequenced in a study of blood T cells in healthy people across ages. A sample-barcoded 5' primer and a J-beta primer mix were used in a second PCR of roughly 7 to 11 cycles. One entry per CDR3 protein results from TCRdb running MiXCR on the 5' RACE reads. Of about 970,000 distinct CDR3 sequences listed, just over 50% are singletons. Sequencing used blood. The source of these receptors is a woman between 55 and 75 years old in good health.

The chain uses TRBV6-5 and TRBJ2-7; D might be TRBD1 or TRBD2, each matching 5 bases. This CDR3 is built from 13 residues. V was cut by 5 bases and J by 3 bases, with 11 bases left in between. Germline V lookup: CDR1 MNHEY, CDR2 SVGAGI. The CDR3 loop is CASSPRDLYEQYF. CDR3 sequence (DNA): TGTGCCAGCAGTCCACGGGACCTCTACGAGCAGTACTTC.

A single count supports this clonotype. V and J are TRBV29-1 and TRBJ2-4; 7 bases are a match to TRBD1. CDR1 and CDR2 (germline): SQVTM, ANQGSEA. After removal of 4 bases from V and 13 bases from J, the junction contained 22 bases not matched to a gene. The CDR3 runs to 16 residues. The CDR3 loop reads CSVVGQSPVSSYGQYF. The CDR3 bases are TGCAGCGTTGTGGGACAGAGTCCTGTGAGCTCCTACGGGCAGTACTTC.

A single count supports this clonotype. The chain combines TRBV6-1 with TRBJ1-2; D not resolved. The CDR3 consists of 12 residues. In germline, CDR1 is MNHNS, CDR2 SASEGT. Trimming took off 4 bases at V and 3 bases at J, with 6 bases between the two ends. As DNA, the CDR3 is TGTGCCAGCAGTGGGAACTACTATGGCTACACCTTC. Amino acids: CASSGNYYGYTF.

This clonotype was seen a few times. J is TRBJ2-7 and V is TRBV27; D gene uncertain. The length of the CDR3 is 15 residues. From germline, CDR1 is MNHEY and CDR2 SMNVEV (reference sequence). Trimming removed 2 bases at V and 0 bases at J, with 11 bases between. CDR3: CASSLSYSSSYEQYF. DNA of the CDR3: TGTGCCAGCAGTTTAAGCTACAGTAGCTCCTACGAGCAGTACTTC.

This clonotype was counted only a few times. The chain has TRBV4-1 and TRBJ2-3; D gene uncertain. Trimming cost V 3 bases and J 9 bases, with 10 bases left between them. CDR3 length equals 12 residues. Germline V gene lookup returns CDR1 MGHRA and CDR2 YSYEKL. The CDR3 DNA follows: TGCGCCAGCAGCCATGGACCAGGCACGCAGTATTTT. It specifies CASSHGPGTQYF.

This clonotype was seen a handful of times. The chain joins TRBV29-1 to TRBJ1-4; D gene unclear. Germline CDR1 is SQVTM and CDR2 is ANQGSEA. V lost 2 bases, J lost 11 bases, and 21 bases lay in between. The CDR3 loop spans 15 amino acids. CDR3 DNA: TGCAGCGTTGAATCCCCGGGTCCGCCCCTGGGGAAACTGTTTTTT. Translation gives CSVESPGPPLGKLFF.

The table lists this clonotype with a few counts. This chain joins TRBV29-1 and TRBJ1-5, with TRBD1 matching over 11 bases. The V segment lost 5 bases and the J segment 0 bases; nucleotides outside the gene matches: 15. The CDR3 is 19 amino acids. Looked up from germline, CDR1 is SQVTM and CDR2 is ANQGSEA. The CDR3 nucleotides are TGCAGCGTTAAAGGCATAACGGGACAGGGGGAATCTAGCAATCAGCCCCAGCATTTT. This encodes CSVKGITGQGESSNQPQHF.

This chain uses TRBV2 with TRBJ1-4; D ambiguous. Germline V gene sequence: CDR1 SNHLY, CDR2 FYNNEI. There are 14 residues in the CDR3. The V and J ends lost 6 bases and 3 bases respectively, with 11 bases between them. CDR3 sequence reads: CASRKESANEKLFF. The DNA of the CDR3 is TGTGCCAGCAGGAAGGAATCGGCTAATGAAAAACTGTTTTTT. Together with reference TRBV2 and TRBJ1-4, the CDR3 gives the full variable domain: EPEVTQTPSHQVTQMGQEVILRCVPISNHLYFYWYRQILGQKVEFLVSFYNNEISEKSEIFDDQFSVERPDGSNFTLKIRSTKLEDSAMYFCASRKESANEKLFFGSGTQLSVL.

This clonotype was counted a single time. Its ends do not fully match the called genes, so a read error is possible. The CDR3 reads CASSSIGTSGNERFF. CDR3 nucleotide sequence: TGTGCCAGCAGTTCGATCGGGACTAGCGGCAATGAGCGGTTCTTC. The chain carries TRBV28 and TRBJ2-1; 11 bases agree with TRBD2. CDR1 and CDR2 (germline): MDHEN, SYDVKM. This CDR3 contains 15 residues. Using reference TRBV28 and TRBJ2-1 for the parts outside the CDR3, the full variable domain is DVKVTQSSRYLVKRTGEKVFLECVQDMDHENMFWYRQDPGLGLRLIYFSYDVKMKEKGDIPEGYSVSREKKERFSLILESASTNQTSMYLCASSSIGTSGNERFFGPGTRLTVL.

The V and J genes are TRBV6-5 and TRBJ2-1; unclear D gene. V was trimmed by 4 bases and J by 9 bases, leaving 10 bases between them. Germline V gene lookup returns CDR1 MNHEY and CDR2 SVGAGI. The CDR3 covers 12 residues. CDR3 nucleotide sequence: TGTGCCAGCAGTTCCTTGGACCTTGAGCAGTTCTTC. Its protein product is CASSSLDLEQFF.

Ten or more counts support this clonotype. This chain joins TRBV4-1 and TRBJ2-7; tentative D call: TRBD2 (7 bases). CDR1 and CDR2 (germline): MGHRA, YSYEKL. Trimming took off 3 bases at V and 4 bases at J, with 10 bases between the two ends. This CDR3 comprises 13 residues. CDR3 DNA: TGCGCCAGCAGCCAGGCGGGGGCTTACGAGCAGTACTTC. As protein: CASSQAGAYEQYF.

This clonotype was seen only a few times. The CDR3 nucleotides read TGCAGCGTTGAGGGCAGGGGGTCGAATAAGTACTTC. Translation gives CSVEGRGSNKYF. The genes are TRBV29-1 and TRBJ2-7; 7 nucleotides align to TRBD1. The CDR3 is 12 amino acids. V trimming: 3 bases; J trimming: 11 bases; junction bases outside the gene matches: 10. Germline V gives CDR1 SQVTM, CDR2 ANQGSEA.